This T cell receptor (beta chain) was identified in a study of human T cells and chemical hapten exposure. Across the whole study: Mostly female patients had alopecia areata, totalis or universalis.

Unique molecular identifiers were affixed to discrete cDNA molecules within the library. Source study methods: Across samples, TCR counts had a median of around 100,000 and ranged from roughly 23,224 to 750,000. TCRdb re-called the RACE reads with MiXCR, one entry per CDR3 protein. These V and J calls derive from TCRdb rather than the authors' analysis. Of 75,000 to 90,000 distinct CDR3 sequences listed, about 10% were seen once; the top ten hold about 3.5%. Time point reported: patch test 3, about 24 weeks after DPC sensitization. Sample treatment: therapeutic diphenylcyclopropenone sensitization with weekly scalp DPC. The donor pool consisted of alopecia patients aged 18 to 70 years, considered suitable for DPC. CDR1 and CDR2 from the germline V gene are LGHNA and YSLEER. The CDR3 length is 17 residues. Trimming shortened V by 0 bases and J by 2 bases, and 13 bases separated the two germline ends.

This clonotype has a count of ten or more. This specimen consisted of whole blood, obtained in connection with sensitization to the hapten diphenylcyclopropenone (DPC). The sequence was collected from a woman aged 50 to 65 with alopecia areata. Some clones in this sample may be carry-over from other donors' samples. This chain connects TRBV4-3 to TRBJ2-2, with a weak D call TRBD2 (6 bases). CDR3 protein: CASSQDSGTSNTGELFF. CDR3 bases: TGCGCCAGCAGCCAAGATTCCGGGACTTCTAACACCGGGGAGCTGTTTTTT.